This TCR beta chain was identified during a study of OX40 agonist ivuxolimab in advanced cancers. Study summary: Prior checkpoint blockade (anti-PD-1, anti-PD-L1 or anti-CTLA-4) was permitted; around 39% had it. The study's findings and limits: At 0.1 to 3.0 mg/kg, CD4+ and CD8+ blood T cells expanded clonally by week 6. Clonal expansion was among the lowest in partial responders at 0.1-3.0 mg/kg, especially CD8+. On average, CD8+ T cells showed a greater number of expanded clones than CD4+.

Notes on this clone: Antigen unknown.

This CDR3 has 14 amino acids. CDR1 is SEHNR and CDR2 is FQNEAQ in the germline V gene (reference sequence). Between the trimmed V and J ends, which lost 4 bases and 1 base, there was a span of 7 bases. Method: immunoSEQ multiplex PCR; TCRdb's copy keeps in-frame clones and lacks some. The data contain about 83,000 clones, roughly 85% of them seen just once; the ten biggest clones take up roughly 0.66%. The receptor was isolated from an adult with an advanced solid tumor such as melanoma, head and neck, liver or kidney cancer. The chain carries TRBV7-9 and TRBJ2-2; D is unresolved. The specimen comprised CD4+ or CD8+ T cells sorted from blood, sampled in a trial of the OX40 agonist ivuxolimab. As DNA, the CDR3 is TGTGCCAGCAGCTCAAGGGTGAACACCGGGGAGCTGTTTTTT. Translation gives CASSSRVNTGELFF. The full variable domain, rest sourced from reference TRBV7-9 and TRBJ2-2, is DTGVSQNPRHKITKRGQNVTFRCDPISEHNRLYWYRQTLGQGPEFLTYFQNEAQLEKSRLLSDRFSAERPKGSFSTLEIQRTEQGDSAMYLCASSSRVNTGELFFGEGSRLTVL.